The clone carrying this T cell receptor (beta chain) was seen once. Clones were sequenced by immunoSEQ multiplex PCR, and TCRdb holds only the in-frame ones, with some missing. The sample lists approximately 100,000 clones; around 83% were seen once. The record originates from a study of T cell responses to AZD1222 COVID-19 vaccine. Germline V lookup: CDR1 SGDLS, CDR2 YYNGEE. This CDR3 spans 15 amino acids. V lost 0 bases and J 0 bases, leaving 7 bases between the germline ends. The V gene is TRBV9, the J gene TRBJ1-3, with D tentatively TRBD1 (6 bases). The sequence came from an adult in good health. The input for sequencing was peripheral blood, taken on day 0 of AZD1222 vaccination. This CDR3 reads CASSVGGHSGNTIYF. The CDR3 DNA sequence: TGTGCCAGCAGCGTAGGGGGACACTCTGGAAACACCATATATTTT.